These T cell receptor beta chains were read from a single sample in a study of response to subunit inactivated influenza vaccine. TCRdb reprocessed the RT-PCR reads via MiXCR and lists one record per CDR3 protein. The profile shows about 620,000 distinct CDR3 sequences, 10% to 15% of them singletons. The specimen was PBMCs from blood, collected on the day of vaccination. All receptors come from a man aged 50 to 59 who received an inactivated influenza vaccine. Each CDR3 is given with its conserved first and last residue. D genes are given only for firm matches. Clone size appears in some rows only: once, few, many, or a class for an expanded clone.

CDR3 protein: CASSESNWGQGTGELFF; CDR3 DNA: TGCGCCAGCAGTGAGTCGAATTGGGGACAGGGAACCGGGGAGCTGTTTTTT; D gene: TRBD1; V gene: TRBV10-1; clone size: .; J gene: TRBJ2-2
CDR3 protein: CASSLADHWDIQYF; CDR3 DNA: TGTGCCAGCAGCTTAGCGGATCATTGGGACATTCAGTACTTC; D gene: .; V gene: TRBV7-9; clone size: few; J gene: TRBJ2-4
CDR3 protein: CASSLGAQWSYEQYF; CDR3 DNA: TGTGCCAGCAGCTTGGGTGCTCAGTGGTCCTACGAGCAGTACTTC; D gene: .; V gene: TRBV5-5; clone size: .; J gene: TRBJ2-7
CDR3 protein: CASSLAPVGELFF; CDR3 DNA: TGTGCTAGCAGCTTAGCTCCGGTCGGGGAGCTGTTTTTT; D gene: .; V gene: TRBV7-7; clone size: .; J gene: TRBJ2-2
CDR3 protein: CASSFRLGGTNSPLHF; CDR3 DNA: TGTGCCAGCAGTTTTAGGTTGGGCGGCACTAATTCACCCCTCCACTTT; D gene: .; V gene: TRBV28; clone size: .; J gene: TRBJ1-6
CDR3 protein: CSVELAGELFF; CDR3 DNA: TGCAGCGTTGAATTGGCAGGGGAACTGTTTTTT; D gene: .; V gene: TRBV29-1; clone size: few; J gene: TRBJ1-4
CDR3 protein: CASSLRLDYNEQFF; CDR3 DNA: TGTGCCAGCAGTTTAAGGTTAGACTACAATGAGCAGTTCTTC; D gene: .; V gene: TRBV27; clone size: many; J gene: TRBJ2-1
CDR3 protein: CASSQHQGRADSYEQYF; CDR3 DNA: TGTGCCAGCAGCCAACATCAAGGGCGAGCAGACTCCTACGAGCAGTACTTC; D gene: .; V gene: TRBV4-2; clone size: many; J gene: TRBJ2-7
CDR3 protein: CSVKGTGRPGANVLTF; CDR3 DNA: TGCAGTGTCAAAGGGACAGGTCGTCCTGGGGCCAACGTCCTGACTTTC; D gene: TRBD1; V gene: TRBV20-1; clone size: few; J gene: TRBJ2-6
CDR3 protein: CASSPFRQGARGGYTF; CDR3 DNA: TGTGCCAGCTCACCATTTAGGCAGGGGGCCAGAGGCGGCTACACCTTC; D gene: TRBD1; V gene: TRBV18; clone size: .; J gene: TRBJ1-2
CDR3 protein: CASSGRDGPDTQYF; CDR3 DNA: TGTGCCAGCAGCGGTCGGGACGGCCCAGATACGCAGTATTTT; D gene: .; V gene: TRBV9; clone size: many; J gene: TRBJ2-3
CDR3 protein: CASSGWDRNNSPLHF; CDR3 DNA: TGTGCCAGCAGTGGGTGGGACAGAAATAATTCACCCCTCCACTTT; D gene: TRBD1; V gene: TRBV25-1; clone size: .; J gene: TRBJ1-6
CDR3 protein: CSAAGTSGSADTQYF; CDR3 DNA: TGCAGTGCAGCCGGGACTAGCGGGAGCGCAGATACGCAGTATTTT; D gene: TRBD2; V gene: TRBV20-1; clone size: few; J gene: TRBJ2-3
CDR3 protein: CASSSTIASRETSYNEQFF; CDR3 DNA: TGTGCCAGCAGCTCAACGATTGCCTCTAGGGAGACCTCCTACAATGAGCAGTTCTTC; D gene: .; V gene: TRBV11-1; clone size: .; J gene: TRBJ2-1
CDR3 protein: CASSPSGGGYNEKLFF; CDR3 DNA: TGTGCCAGCAGCCCTAGCGGGGGCGGGTATAATGAAAAACTGTTTTTT; D gene: .; V gene: TRBV7-2; clone size: few; J gene: TRBJ1-4
CDR3 protein: CATSDPSTGVHSNQPQHF; CDR3 DNA: TGTGCCACCAGTGATCCATCGACAGGGGTCCATAGCAATCAGCCCCAGCATTTT; D gene: TRBD1; V gene: TRBV24-1; clone size: .; J gene: TRBJ1-5
CDR3 protein: CATSRVWGNGVHTEAFF; CDR3 DNA: TGTGCCACCAGCAGAGTTTGGGGGAACGGGGTCCACACTGAAGCTTTCTTT; D gene: .; V gene: TRBV15; clone size: .; J gene: TRBJ1-1
CDR3 protein: CASSQAPFFSGSADTQYF; CDR3 DNA: TGTGCCAGCAGCCAAGCACCATTTTTTAGCGGGAGTGCAGATACGCAGTATTTT; D gene: TRBD2; V gene: TRBV4-2; clone size: .; J gene: TRBJ2-3
CDR3 protein: CASSALAGTGVPDTQYF; CDR3 DNA: TGTGCCAGCAGCGCCCTAGCCGGGACAGGGGTTCCGGATACGCAGTATTTT; D gene: TRBD1; V gene: TRBV9; clone size: .; J gene: TRBJ2-3
CDR3 protein: CASRVGTGQYGYTF; CDR3 DNA: TGTGCCAGCAGGGTCGGGACAGGGCAGTATGGCTACACCTTC; D gene: TRBD1; V gene: TRBV12-3/TRBV12-4; clone size: few; J gene: TRBJ1-2
CDR3 protein: CASSNSDRTSNQPQHF; CDR3 DNA: TGTGCCAGTAGTAATTCCGACAGGACTAGCAATCAGCCCCAGCATTTT; D gene: .; V gene: TRBV19; clone size: .; J gene: TRBJ1-5
CDR3 protein: CASSLLLAENTGELFF; CDR3 DNA: TGTGCCAGCAGTTTATTACTAGCGGAAAACACCGGGGAGCTGTTTTTT; D gene: TRBD2; V gene: TRBV28; clone size: .; J gene: TRBJ2-2
CDR3 protein: CASSVEPGLAGHTQYF; CDR3 DNA: TGTGCCAGCAGCGTAGAACCGGGACTAGCGGGACATACGCAGTATTTT; D gene: TRBD2; V gene: TRBV7-9; clone size: .; J gene: TRBJ2-3
CDR3 protein: CASSYDTNSPLHF; CDR3 DNA: TGTGCCAGCAGTTACGACACTAATTCACCCCTCCACTTT; D gene: .; V gene: TRBV6-6; clone size: few; J gene: TRBJ1-6
CDR3 protein: CASSFGETDTQYF; CDR3 DNA: TGTGCCAGCAGCTTTGGGGAAACAGATACGCAGTATTTT; D gene: .; V gene: TRBV7-6; clone size: .; J gene: TRBJ2-3
CDR3 protein: CASSLASLQGSGYTF; CDR3 DNA: TGTGCCAGCAGCCTAGCCAGCTTACAGGGTTCCGGCTACACCTTC; D gene: .; V gene: TRBV28; clone size: .; J gene: TRBJ1-2
CDR3 protein: CASSLDRVVTGELFF; CDR3 DNA: TGCGCCAGCAGCTTGGACAGGGTTGTTACCGGGGAGCTGTTTTTT; D gene: .; V gene: TRBV5-1; clone size: many; J gene: TRBJ2-2
CDR3 protein: CASSPSTGSGEKLFF; CDR3 DNA: TGTGCCAGCAGTCCCTCGACAGGGTCCGGTGAAAAACTGTTTTTT; D gene: TRBD1; V gene: TRBV12-3/TRBV12-4; clone size: .; J gene: TRBJ1-4
CDR3 protein: CASSLAASVSLLAGSYEQYF; CDR3 DNA: TGTGCCAGCAGCTTAGCTGCCTCTGTTTCTCTCCTAGCGGGCTCCTACGAGCAGTACTTC; D gene: TRBD2; V gene: TRBV7-2; clone size: .; J gene: TRBJ2-7
CDR3 protein: CASISTGNYGYTF; CDR3 DNA: TGTGCCAGCATTTCTACAGGAAACTATGGCTACACCTTC; D gene: .; V gene: TRBV2; clone size: many; J gene: TRBJ1-2
CDR3 protein: CASSLASSGQAYEQYF; CDR3 DNA: TGTGCCAGCAGCCTAGCATCTAGCGGTCAAGCCTACGAGCAGTACTTC; D gene: TRBD2; V gene: TRBV7-2; clone size: few; J gene: TRBJ2-7
CDR3 protein: CSASGGADLHF; CDR3 DNA: TGCAGTGCTAGCGGGGGCGCAGACCTTCACTTC; D gene: .; V gene: TRBV20-1; clone size: few; J gene: TRBJ2-5
CDR3 protein: CSASSRDGIVALHF; CDR3 DNA: TGCAGTGCTTCGTCCCGGGACGGGATTGTCGCCCTCCACTTT; D gene: .; V gene: TRBV20-1; clone size: few; J gene: TRBJ1-6
CDR3 protein: CASSLDTGAGQPQHF; CDR3 DNA: TGTGCCAGCAGCTTAGATACCGGGGCCGGGCAGCCCCAGCATTTT; D gene: .; V gene: TRBV7-6; clone size: .; J gene: TRBJ1-5
CDR3 protein: CASSLGTVLEELFF; CDR3 DNA: TGCGCCAGCAGCTTGGGGACAGTCTTGGAGGAGCTGTTTTTT; D gene: .; V gene: TRBV5-1; clone size: once; J gene: TRBJ2-2
CDR3 protein: CASSAGHNTEAFF; CDR3 DNA: TGTGCCAGCAGCGCGGGACACAACACTGAAGCTTTCTTT; D gene: .; V gene: TRBV7-8; clone size: few; J gene: TRBJ1-1
CDR3 protein: CASSLEQYNEQFF; CDR3 DNA: TGTGCCAGCAGTTTAGAGCAGTACAATGAGCAGTTCTTC; D gene: .; V gene: TRBV12-3/TRBV12-4; clone size: .; J gene: TRBJ2-1
CDR3 protein: CASYSGLSLNEQFF; CDR3 DNA: TGTGCCAGCTACAGCGGACTATCGCTCAATGAGCAGTTCTTC; D gene: .; V gene: TRBV28; clone size: many; J gene: TRBJ2-1
CDR3 protein: CASRSGTGENTGELFF; CDR3 DNA: TGTGCCAGCAGGTCCGGGACAGGGGAGAACACCGGGGAGCTGTTTTTT; D gene: TRBD1; V gene: TRBV12-3/TRBV12-4; clone size: .; J gene: TRBJ2-2
CDR3 protein: CASSSQIEAFF; CDR3 DNA: TGTGCCAGCAGTTCGCAGATTGAAGCTTTCTTT; D gene: .; V gene: TRBV28; clone size: many; J gene: TRBJ1-1
CDR3 protein: CASSYSSGLEQFF; CDR3 DNA: TGTGCCAGCAGTTACTCCTCGGGACTAGAGCAGTTCTTC; D gene: TRBD2; V gene: TRBV6-5; clone size: few; J gene: TRBJ2-1